This T cell receptor (beta chain) was captured by sequencing in a study of control samples from healthy donors and cancer patients. Between the trimmed V and J ends, which lost 3 bases and 1 base, there was a span of 17 bases. The length of the CDR3 is 16 residues. Germline CDR1 reads SGHKS; CDR2 reads YYEKEE (reference sequence). Profiling relied on immunoSEQ multiplex PCR, and the TCRdb table lists in-frame clones only, not all of them. The profile shows about 190,000 clones, roughly nine tenths of them singletons. The chain links TRBV5-5 to TRBJ2-7; D tentatively fits TRBD1 or TRBD2 (5 bases each). Source material: blood. This TCR came from a man younger than 45 in good health. As DNA, the CDR3 is TGTGCCAGCAGCTCCAGAACTCGAGGGGATTCCTACGAGCAGTACTTC. This translates into CASSSRTRGDSYEQYF.